Listed here is a single T cell receptor beta chain. This specimen comes from a study of shared T cell receptors in the human thymus. Repertoires were generated with immunoSEQ multiplex PCR, while TCRdb's copy carries only in-frame clones and drops some. Of about 610,000 clones in the sample, approximately 87% were seen once. The germline gives CDR1 SGHNT, CDR2 YYREEE (reference sequence). J gave up 1 base and V 4 bases, and 14 bases lay outside the gene matches. The CDR3 extends over 18 amino acids. This sample was also put to use in a study of human thymus T cells. That investigation notes: Finnish infants who were healthy and having corrective surgery for congenital heart defects made up the donors. Resected material from corrective heart surgery provided the thymus tissue analysed. Use of V and J genes seemed skewed within the thymic and blood repertoires.

The V and J genes are TRBV5-4 and TRBJ1-1; TRBD1 matches at 9 bases. Sequencing used thymocytes. This clonotype was obtained from a boy younger than two with a congenital heart defect. The CDR3 DNA reads as TGTGCCAGCAGCCCCCTTTACCAGACAGGGGGAGCGAACACTGAAGCTTTCTTT. It encodes CASSPLYQTGGANTEAFF.